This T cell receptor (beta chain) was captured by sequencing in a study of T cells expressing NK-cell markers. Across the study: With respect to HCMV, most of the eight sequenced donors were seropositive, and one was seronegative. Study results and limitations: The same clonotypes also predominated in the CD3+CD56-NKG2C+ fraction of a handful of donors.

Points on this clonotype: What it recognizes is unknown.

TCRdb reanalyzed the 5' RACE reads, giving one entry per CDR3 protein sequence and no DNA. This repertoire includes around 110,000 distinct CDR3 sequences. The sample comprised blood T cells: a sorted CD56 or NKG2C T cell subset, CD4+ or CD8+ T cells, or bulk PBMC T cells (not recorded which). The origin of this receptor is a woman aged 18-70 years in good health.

CDR3 in amino acids: CASTYTFGDTEAFF. V gene TRBV4-3 combines with J gene TRBJ1-1. Germline CDR1 reads LGHNA; CDR2 reads YSLEER. The CDR3 runs to 14 residues.